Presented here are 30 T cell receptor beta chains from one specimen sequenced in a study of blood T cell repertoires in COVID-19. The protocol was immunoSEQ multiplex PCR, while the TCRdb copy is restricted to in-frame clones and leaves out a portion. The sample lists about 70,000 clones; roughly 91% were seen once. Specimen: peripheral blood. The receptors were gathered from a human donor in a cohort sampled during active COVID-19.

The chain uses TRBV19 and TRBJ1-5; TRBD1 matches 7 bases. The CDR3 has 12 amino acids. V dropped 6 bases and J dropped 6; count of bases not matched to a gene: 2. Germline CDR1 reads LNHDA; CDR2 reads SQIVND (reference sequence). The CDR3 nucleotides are TGTGCCAGTAGGACAGGGACTCAGCCCCAGCATTTT. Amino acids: CASRTGTQPQHF.

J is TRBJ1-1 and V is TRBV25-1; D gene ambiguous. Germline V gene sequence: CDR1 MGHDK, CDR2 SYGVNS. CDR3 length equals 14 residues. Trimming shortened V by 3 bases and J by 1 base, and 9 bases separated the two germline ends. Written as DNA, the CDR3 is TGTGCCAGCAGTGAGTACGGAGGGAACACTGAAGCTTTCTTT. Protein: CASSEYGGNTEAFF. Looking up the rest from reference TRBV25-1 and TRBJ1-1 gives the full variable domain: EADIYQTPRYLVIGTGKKITLECSQTMGHDKMYWYQQDPGMELHLIHYSYGVNSTEKGDLSSESTVSRIRTEHFPLTLESARPSHTSQYLCASSEYGGNTEAFFGQGTRLTVV.

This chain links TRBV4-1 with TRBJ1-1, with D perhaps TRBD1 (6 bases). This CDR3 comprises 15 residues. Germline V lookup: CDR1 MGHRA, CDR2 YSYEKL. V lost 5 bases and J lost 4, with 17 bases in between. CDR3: CASSDRSGVVTEAFF. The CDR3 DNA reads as TGCGCCAGCAGCGATAGATCAGGGGTGGTCACTGAAGCTTTCTTT.

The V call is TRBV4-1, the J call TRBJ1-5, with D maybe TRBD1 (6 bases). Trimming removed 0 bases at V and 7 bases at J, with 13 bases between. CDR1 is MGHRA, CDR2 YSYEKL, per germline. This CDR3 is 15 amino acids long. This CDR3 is CASSQDRVDSQPQHF. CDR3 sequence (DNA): TGCGCCAGCAGCCAAGATCGTGTGGACAGCCAGCCCCAGCATTTT.

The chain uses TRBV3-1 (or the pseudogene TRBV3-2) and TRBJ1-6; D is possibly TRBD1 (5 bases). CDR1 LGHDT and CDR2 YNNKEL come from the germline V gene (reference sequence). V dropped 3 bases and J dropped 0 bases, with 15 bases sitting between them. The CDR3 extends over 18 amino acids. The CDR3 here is CASSQHGGRPSYNSPLHF. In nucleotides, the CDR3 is TGTGCCAGCAGCCAGCACGGGGGACGGCCCTCCTATAATTCACCCCTCCACTTT.

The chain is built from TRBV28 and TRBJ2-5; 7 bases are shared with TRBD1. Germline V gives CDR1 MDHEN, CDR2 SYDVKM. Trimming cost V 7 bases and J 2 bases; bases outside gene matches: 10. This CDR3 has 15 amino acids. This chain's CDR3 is CASTSDRLGQETQYF. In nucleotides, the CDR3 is TGTGCCAGCACCTCGGACAGGCTAGGGCAAGAGACCCAGTACTTC. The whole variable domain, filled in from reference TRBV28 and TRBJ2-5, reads DVKVTQSSRYLVKRTGEKVFLECVQDMDHENMFWYRQDPGLGLRLIYFSYDVKMKEKGDIPEGYSVSREKKERFSLILESASTNQTSMYLCASTSDRLGQETQYFGPGTRLLVL.

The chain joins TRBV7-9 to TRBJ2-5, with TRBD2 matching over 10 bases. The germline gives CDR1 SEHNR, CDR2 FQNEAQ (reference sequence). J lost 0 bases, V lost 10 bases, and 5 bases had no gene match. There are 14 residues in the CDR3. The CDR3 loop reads CATTTSGYQETQYF. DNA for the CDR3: TGTGCCACTACGACTAGCGGGTACCAAGAGACCCAGTACTTC.

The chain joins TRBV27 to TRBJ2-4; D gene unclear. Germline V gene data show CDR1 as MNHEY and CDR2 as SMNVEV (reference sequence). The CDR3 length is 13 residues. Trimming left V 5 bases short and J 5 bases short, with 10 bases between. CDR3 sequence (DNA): TGTGCCAGCAGTCCCCCTAACGAAAACATTCAGTACTTC. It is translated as CASSPPNENIQYF.

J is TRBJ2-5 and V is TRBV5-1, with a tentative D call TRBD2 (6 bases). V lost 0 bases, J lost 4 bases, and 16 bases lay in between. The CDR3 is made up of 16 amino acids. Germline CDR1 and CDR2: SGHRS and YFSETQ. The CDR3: CASSLGAGSLGETQYF. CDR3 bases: TGCGCCAGCAGCTTGGGGGCGGGATCGTTGGGAGAGACCCAGTACTTC.

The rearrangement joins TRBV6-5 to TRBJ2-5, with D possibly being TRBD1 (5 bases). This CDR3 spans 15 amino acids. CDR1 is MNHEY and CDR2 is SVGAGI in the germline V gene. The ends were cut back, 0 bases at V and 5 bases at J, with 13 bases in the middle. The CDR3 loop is CASSYSTSGLETQYF. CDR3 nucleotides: TGTGCCAGCAGTTACTCGACCTCAGGGTTGGAGACCCAGTACTTC.

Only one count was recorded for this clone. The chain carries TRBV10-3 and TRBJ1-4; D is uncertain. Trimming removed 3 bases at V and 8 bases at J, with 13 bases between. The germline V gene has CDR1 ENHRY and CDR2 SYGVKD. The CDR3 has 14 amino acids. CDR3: CAISDPTRKEKLFF. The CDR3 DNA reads TGTGCCATCAGTGACCCGACGCGGAAAGAAAAACTGTTTTTT.

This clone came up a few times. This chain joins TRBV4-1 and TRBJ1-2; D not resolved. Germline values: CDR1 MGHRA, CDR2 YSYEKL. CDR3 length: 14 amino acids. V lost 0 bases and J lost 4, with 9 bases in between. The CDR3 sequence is CASSQDVTPYGYTF. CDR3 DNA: TGCGCCAGCAGCCAAGATGTCACTCCCTATGGCTACACCTTC.

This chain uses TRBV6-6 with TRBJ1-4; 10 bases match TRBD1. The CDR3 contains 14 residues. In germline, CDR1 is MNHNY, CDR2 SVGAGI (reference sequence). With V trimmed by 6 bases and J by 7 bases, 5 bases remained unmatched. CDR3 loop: CASRTGQGGEKLFF. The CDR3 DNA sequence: TGTGCCAGCAGAACCGGACAGGGGGGTGAAAAACTGTTTTTT.

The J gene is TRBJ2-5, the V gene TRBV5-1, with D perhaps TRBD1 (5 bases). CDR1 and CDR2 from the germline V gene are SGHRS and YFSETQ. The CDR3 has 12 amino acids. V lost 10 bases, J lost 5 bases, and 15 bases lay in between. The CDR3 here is CASRAERETQYF. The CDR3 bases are TGCGCCTCCAGGGCGGAACGGGAGACCCAGTACTTC.

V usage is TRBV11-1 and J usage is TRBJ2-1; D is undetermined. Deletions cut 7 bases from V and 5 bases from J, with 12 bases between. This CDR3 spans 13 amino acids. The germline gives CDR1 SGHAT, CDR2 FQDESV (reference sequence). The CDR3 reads CASTSTLHNEQFF. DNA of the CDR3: TGTGCCAGCACCTCTACCCTGCACAATGAGCAGTTCTTC.

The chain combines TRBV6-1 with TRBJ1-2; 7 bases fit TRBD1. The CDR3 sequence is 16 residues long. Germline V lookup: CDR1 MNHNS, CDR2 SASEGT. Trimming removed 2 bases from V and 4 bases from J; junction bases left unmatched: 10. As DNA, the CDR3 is TGTGCCAGCAGTGAAACGTCGGACAGGCCATTCTATGGCTACACCTTC. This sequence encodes CASSETSDRPFYGYTF.

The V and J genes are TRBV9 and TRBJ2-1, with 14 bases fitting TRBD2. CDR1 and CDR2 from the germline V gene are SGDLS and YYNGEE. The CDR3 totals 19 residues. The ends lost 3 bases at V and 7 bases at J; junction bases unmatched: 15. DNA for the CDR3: TGTGCCAGCAGCGCACGACTAGCGGGAGGGGACTATTCTACAAATGAGCAGTTCTTC. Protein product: CASSARLAGGDYSTNEQFF.

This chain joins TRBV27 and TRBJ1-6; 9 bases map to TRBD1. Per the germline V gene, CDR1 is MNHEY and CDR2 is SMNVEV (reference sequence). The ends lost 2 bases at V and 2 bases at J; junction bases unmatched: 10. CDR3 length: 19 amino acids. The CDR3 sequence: CASSLKANTGGTYNSPLHF. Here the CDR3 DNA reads TGTGCCAGCAGTTTAAAAGCAAATACAGGGGGCACCTATAATTCACCCCTCCACTTT.

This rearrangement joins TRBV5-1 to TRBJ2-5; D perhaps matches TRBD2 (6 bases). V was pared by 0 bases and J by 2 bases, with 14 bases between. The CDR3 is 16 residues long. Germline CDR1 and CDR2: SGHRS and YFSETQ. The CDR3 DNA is TGCGCCAGCAGCTTGGGTCAGGGACTCCAACAAGAGACCCAGTACTTC. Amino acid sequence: CASSLGQGLQQETQYF.

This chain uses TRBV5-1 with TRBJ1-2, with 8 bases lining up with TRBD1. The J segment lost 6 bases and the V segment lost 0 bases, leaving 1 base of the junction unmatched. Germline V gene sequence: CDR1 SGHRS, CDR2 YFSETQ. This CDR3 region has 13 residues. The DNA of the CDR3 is TGCGCCAGCAGCTTGGAACAGGGGGATGGCTACACCTTC. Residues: CASSLEQGDGYTF.

For the CDR3, the DNA is TGTGCCACCAGTGATTCCAAGCCCGCGGCAGAAGCTTTCTTT. Translating gives CATSDSKPAAEAFF. The chain employs TRBV24-1 and TRBJ1-1; D unclear. The V and J ends lost 2 bases and 8 bases respectively, with 14 bases between them. Germline CDR1 reads KGHDR; CDR2 reads SFDVKD. This CDR3 is built from 14 residues.

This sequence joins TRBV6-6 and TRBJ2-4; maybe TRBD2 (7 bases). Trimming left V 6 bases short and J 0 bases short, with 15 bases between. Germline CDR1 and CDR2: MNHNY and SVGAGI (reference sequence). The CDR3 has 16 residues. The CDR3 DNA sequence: TGTGCCAGCAGCCCGCCCGGGGGGCTAGCCAAAAACATTCAGTACTTC. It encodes CASSPPGGLAKNIQYF.

CDR3 protein: CASTGTDTQYF. Written as DNA, the CDR3 is TGTGCCAGTACCGGGACAGATACGCAGTATTTT. The chain recombines TRBV19 with TRBJ2-3; D unresolved. Germline V gene lookup returns CDR1 LNHDA and CDR2 SQIVND (reference sequence). Between the trimmed V and J ends, which lost 7 bases and 3 bases, there was a span of 5 bases. This CDR3 is 11 amino acids long.

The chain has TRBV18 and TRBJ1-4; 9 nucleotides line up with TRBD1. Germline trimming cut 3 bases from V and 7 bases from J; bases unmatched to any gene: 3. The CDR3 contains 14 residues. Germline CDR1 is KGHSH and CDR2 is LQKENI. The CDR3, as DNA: TGTGCCAGCTCACCGGGACAGGGTCTTGAAAAACTGTTTTTT. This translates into CASSPGQGLEKLFF.

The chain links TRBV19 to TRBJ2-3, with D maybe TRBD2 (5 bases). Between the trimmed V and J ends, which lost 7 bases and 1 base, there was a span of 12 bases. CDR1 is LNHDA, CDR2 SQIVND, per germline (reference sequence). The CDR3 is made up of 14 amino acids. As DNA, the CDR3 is TGTGCCAGTAAACTAGAGGGAGGCACAGATACGCAGTATTTT. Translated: CASKLEGGTDTQYF. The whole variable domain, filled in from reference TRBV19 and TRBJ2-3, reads DGGITQSPKYLFRKEGQNVTLSCEQNLNHDAMYWYRQDPGQGLRLIYYSQIVNDFQKGDIAEGYSVSREKKESFPLTVTSAQKNPTAFYLCASKLEGGTDTQYFGPGTRLTVL.

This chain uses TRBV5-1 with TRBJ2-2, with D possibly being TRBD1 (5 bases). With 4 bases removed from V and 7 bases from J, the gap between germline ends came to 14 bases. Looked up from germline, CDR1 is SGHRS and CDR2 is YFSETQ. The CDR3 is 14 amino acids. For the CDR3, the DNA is TGCGCCAGCAGCCGAATCCTTGACAGCGGGGAGCTGTTTTTT. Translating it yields CASSRILDSGELFF. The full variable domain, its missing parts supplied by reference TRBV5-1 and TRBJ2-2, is KAGVTQTPRYLIKTRGQQVTLSCSPISGHRSVSWYQQTPGQGLQFLFEYFSETQRNKGNFPGRFSGRQFSNSRSEMNVSTLELGDSALYLCASSRILDSGELFFGEGSRLTVL.

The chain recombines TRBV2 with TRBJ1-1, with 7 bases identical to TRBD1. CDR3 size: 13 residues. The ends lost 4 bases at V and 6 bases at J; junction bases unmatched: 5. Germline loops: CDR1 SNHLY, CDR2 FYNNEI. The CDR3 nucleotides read TGTGCCAGCAGTGCCCTCACAGGGGCTGAAGCTTTCTTT. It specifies CASSALTGAEAFF.

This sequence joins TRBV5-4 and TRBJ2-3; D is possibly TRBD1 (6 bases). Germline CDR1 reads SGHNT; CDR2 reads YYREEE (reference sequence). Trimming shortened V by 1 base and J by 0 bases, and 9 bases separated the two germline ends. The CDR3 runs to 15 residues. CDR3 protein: CASSLLDRSTDTQYF. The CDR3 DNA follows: TGTGCCAGCAGCTTGTTAGACAGGAGCACAGATACGCAGTATTTT.

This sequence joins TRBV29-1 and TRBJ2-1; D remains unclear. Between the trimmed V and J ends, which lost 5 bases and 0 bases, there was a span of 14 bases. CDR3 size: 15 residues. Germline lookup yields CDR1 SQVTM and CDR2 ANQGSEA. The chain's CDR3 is CSVLDQWSSYNEQFF. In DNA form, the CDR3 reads TGCAGCGTTCTCGATCAGTGGAGCTCCTACAATGAGCAGTTCTTC.

The CDR3 loop reads CASTPSSNTGELFF. Here the CDR3 DNA reads TGTGCCAGCACGCCCAGTTCGAACACCGGGGAGCTGTTTTTT. The V gene is TRBV2, the J gene TRBJ2-2, with unresolved D. Germline CDR1 SNHLY, CDR2 FYNNEI. Trimming removed 7 bases from V and 0 bases from J, with 9 bases in between. There are 14 residues in the CDR3.